A selection of T cell receptor beta chains follows, all from one sample in a study of blood T cell repertoires in COVID-19. Assay: immunoSEQ multiplex PCR; the TCRdb copy retains only in-frame clones and omits some. This table has roughly 62,000 clones, around nine tenths appearing once. The sample consisted of peripheral blood. The source is a human donor in a cohort sampled during active COVID-19. The CDR3 runs from the conserved cysteine through the conserved F or W. Fields, in order: J gene, clone size, D gene, V gene, CDR3 DNA, CDR3 protein. A D gene is named only where the DNA matches it firmly. Clone size is shown for a subset of rows, as once, few, many or a class of expanded clone.

TRBJ1-1 | once | - | TRBV3-1/TRBV3-2 | TGTGCCAGCAGCAAGCCACAGGGAAGCCTCGAAACTTTCTTT | CASSKPQGSLETFF
TRBJ1-1 | - | TRBD1 | TRBV18 | TGTGCCAGCTCACCTACAGGGGGAAGAAACACTGAAGCTTTCTTT | CASSPTGGRNTEAFF
TRBJ1-1 | - | - | TRBV7-3 | TGTGCCAGCAGCTATAAGGGGGACACTGAAGCTTTCTTT | CASSYKGDTEAFF
TRBJ2-3 | - | - | TRBV12-3/TRBV12-4 | TGTGCCAGCACCGCGGGGCCCGCGAATACGCAGTATTTT | CASTAGPANTQYF
TRBJ1-1 | - | - | TRBV7-7 | TGTGCTAGCAGCTTAGATCCGGGGACTGAAGCTTTCTTT | CASSLDPGTEAFF
TRBJ2-1 | - | TRBD2 | TRBV24-1 | TGTGCCACCAGTGTGGGGGGGAATGAGCAGTTCTTC | CATSVGGNEQFF
TRBJ1-1 | - | - | TRBV11-2 | TGTGCCAGCAGCTACCAACAGGGGAACACTGAAGCTTTCTTT | CASSYQQGNTEAFF
TRBJ2-3 | - | TRBD2 | TRBV3-1/TRBV3-2 | TGTGCCAGCAGGCCGCGGGGGGGCACAGATACGCAGTATTTT | CASRPRGGTDTQYF
TRBJ2-7 | - | - | TRBV6-5 | TGTGCCAGCAGCGACAGGTTCGAGCAGTACTTC | CASSDRFEQYF
TRBJ1-2 | - | - | TRBV11-2 | TGTGCCAGCAGCTTAGAACTCCTAGCTTCTAACTATGGCTACACCTTC | CASSLELLASNYGYTF
TRBJ2-4 | - | - | TRBV5-1 | TGCGCCAGCAGCTTAAGCGTCGCCAAAAACATTCAGTACTTC | CASSLSVAKNIQYF
TRBJ2-3 | - | TRBD2 | TRBV5-1 | TGCGCCAGCTCTAGCGGGCCCAACGGGGGCACAGATACGCAGTATTTT | CASSSGPNGGTDTQYF
TRBJ2-7 | once | TRBD2 | TRBV4-3 | TGCGCCAGCAGCCAAGGAGGCCCTAGACTAGCGGGGATGCCCTACGAGCAGTACTTC | CASSQGGPRLAGMPYEQYF
TRBJ1-2 | - | - | TRBV27 | TGTGCCAGCAGTTCCCTACCCCCCGCGGGCCTCTATGGCTACACCTTC | CASSSLPPAGLYGYTF
TRBJ2-5 | once | TRBD2 | TRBV2 | TGTGCCAGCACCCTGGGACTAGCGGATCAAGAGACCCAGTACTTC | CASTLGLADQETQYF
TRBJ2-7 | once | TRBD1 | TRBV6-5 | TGTGCCAGCAGGCCAAGACAGGGGGCCTCCTACGAGCAGTACTTC | CASRPRQGASYEQYF
TRBJ1-5 | - | - | TRBV20-1 | TGCAGTGCTAGTAACAGGGCCGGTCAGCCCCAGCATTTT | CSASNRAGQPQHF
TRBJ1-2 | - | - | TRBV6-1 | TGTGCCAGCAGTGAACTGTGGACAGCAAACTATGGCTACACCTTC | CASSELWTANYGYTF
TRBJ2-3 | once | - | TRBV4-1 | TGCGCCAGCAGCCAAGAACGCACATCGAGGTCCCTTGGCACAGATACGCAGTATTTT | CASSQERTSRSLGTDTQYF
TRBJ1-1 | - | TRBD1 | TRBV11-2 | TGTGCCAGCAGGGGACAGTCACTTACTACTGAAGCTTTCTTT | CASRGQSLTTEAFF
TRBJ2-1 | - | TRBD2 | TRBV4-1 | TGCGCCAGCAGCCCTTACGGACTAGGCAGCAATGAGCAGTTCTTC | CASSPYGLGSNEQFF
TRBJ2-1 | - | TRBD2 | TRBV5-1 | TGCGCCAGCAGCACGGAACTGGAGCGGGGGGGAAGAGGCAATGAGCAGTTCTTC | CASSTELERGGRGNEQFF
TRBJ2-1 | - | - | TRBV5-8 | TGTGCCAGCAGCTCGGACGCCCGGGGTGAGCAGTTCTTC | CASSSDARGEQFF
TRBJ2-3 | - | TRBD2 | TRBV25-1 | TGTGCCAGCAGTGAGGTTATAGCGGGGGGCAGCACAGATACGCAGTATTTT | CASSEVIAGGSTDTQYF
TRBJ2-7 | - | - | TRBV7-2 | TGTGCCAGCAGCACGACTAAGTACGAGCAGTACTTC | CASSTTKYEQYF
TRBJ2-2 | - | TRBD1 | TRBV23-1 | TGCGCCAGCAGTCAATCTAGGACAGGGGGAACCGGGGAGCTGTTTTTT | CASSQSRTGGTGELFF
TRBJ2-5 | - | TRBD2 | TRBV7-6 | TGTGCCAGCAGCTTAGCTGGCGGGGGGGCCGTTGAGACCCAGTACTTC | CASSLAGGGAVETQYF
TRBJ2-7 | - | - | TRBV7-8 | TGTGCCAGCAGCTTAGAGAGGGCTAGCTCCTACGAGCAGTACTTC | CASSLERASSYEQYF
TRBJ1-2 | - | TRBD1 | TRBV5-1 | TGCGCCAGCAGCGCTGCCGGGACAGATGGCTACACCTTC | CASSAAGTDGYTF
TRBJ2-7 | - | - | TRBV6-2/TRBV6-3 | TGTGCCAGCAGTTACGAAGGGGGAGGGTCCCCCTACGAGCAGTACTTC | CASSYEGGGSPYEQYF
TRBJ2-1 | - | TRBD2 | TRBV7-6 | TGTGCCAGCAGCAAAAGCGGGAGTAGGGGTGGTTACAATGAGCAGTTCTTC | CASSKSGSRGGYNEQFF
TRBJ2-3 | - | TRBD2 | TRBV7-3 | TGTGCCAGCAGCTTAACGGGACTAGCGGGGGACCCGGGAGATACGCAGTATTTT | CASSLTGLAGDPGDTQYF
TRBJ2-7 | - | TRBD2 | TRBV7-9 | TGTGCCAGCAGCTCCGGAACTAGCGATTACGAGCAGTACTTC | CASSSGTSDYEQYF
TRBJ2-2 | - | - | TRBV2 | TGTGCCAGCAGATCGAGGGACTACACCGGGGAGCTGTTTTTT | CASRSRDYTGELFF
TRBJ2-7 | - | - | TRBV21-1 | TGTGCCAGCAAGGGGCCGGGGACTAGCGGGAGGCACTACGAGCAGTACTTC | CASKGPGTSGRHYEQYF